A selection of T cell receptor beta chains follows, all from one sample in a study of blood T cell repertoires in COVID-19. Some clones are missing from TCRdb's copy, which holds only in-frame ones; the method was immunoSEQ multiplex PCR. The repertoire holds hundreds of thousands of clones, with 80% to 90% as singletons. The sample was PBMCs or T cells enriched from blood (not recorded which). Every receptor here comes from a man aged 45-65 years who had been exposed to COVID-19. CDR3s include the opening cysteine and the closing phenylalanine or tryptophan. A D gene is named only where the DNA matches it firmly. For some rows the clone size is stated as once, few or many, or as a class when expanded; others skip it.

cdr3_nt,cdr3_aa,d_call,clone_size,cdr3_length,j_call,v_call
TGTGCCAGTAGTATAGGAGGGGGCAGTTCCTACGAGCAGTACTTC,CASSIGGGSSYEQYF,TRBD1,NA,15,TRBJ2-7,TRBV19
TGTGCCAGCAGCTCCCGACTAGTTGGCAGCAGTGAGCAGTTCTTC,CASSSRLVGSSEQFF,NA,NA,15,TRBJ2-1,TRBV11-2
TGTGCCAGCAGTTTACCCCAGTGGGGGGATGGCTACACCTTC,CASSLPQWGDGYTF,NA,NA,14,TRBJ1-2,TRBV28
TGTGCCAGCAGCCAAGAGGGGGGGGGCAGGGTGAACACTGAAGCTTTCTTT,CASSQEGGGRVNTEAFF,NA,NA,17,TRBJ1-1,TRBV4-2
TGTGCCAGCACCCAAACAGGGGGCAACGTCATTCAGTACTTC,CASTQTGGNVIQYF,TRBD1,NA,14,TRBJ2-4,TRBV27
TGTGCCAGCACCCCCAACGGAGACTTTTGGTACTTC,CASTPNGDFWYF,NA,NA,12,TRBJ2-4,TRBV28
TGTGCCACCAGCAGAGAACAACAGGACCTTAGCTCCTACGAGCAGTACTTC,CATSREQQDLSSYEQYF,NA,NA,17,TRBJ2-7,TRBV15
TGCAGCGTTGTTGGGGGAGGGTATGGCTACACCTTC,CSVVGGGYGYTF,NA,NA,12,TRBJ1-2,TRBV29-1
TGTGCCAGTAGTGGGCGGGGTGGGCCAGATACGCAGTATTTT,CASSGRGGPDTQYF,NA,NA,14,TRBJ2-3,TRBV19
TGTGCCAGCTTTTATGTTTCATTAGAACGGGACAGGCGCTCTGGAAACACCATATATTTT,CASFYVSLERDRRSGNTIYF,TRBD1,NA,20,TRBJ1-3,TRBV2
TGTGCCAGCAGCTTTAGTCGTAATTCACCCCTCCACTTT,CASSFSRNSPLHF,NA,NA,13,TRBJ1-6,TRBV7-6
TGTGCCATCAGCGAATGGAGGGGACAGGGTTATTCACCCCTCCACTTT,CAISEWRGQGYSPLHF,TRBD1,NA,16,TRBJ1-6,TRBV10-3
TGTGCCAGCAGTTTAGGACAGTTAAACTCTGGAAACACCATATATTTT,CASSLGQLNSGNTIYF,NA,NA,16,TRBJ1-3,TRBV28
TGTGCCAGCAGCTCATTTTCCGGGACTACGCCCAACGAGCAGTTCTTC,CASSSFSGTTPNEQFF,TRBD2,once,16,TRBJ2-1,TRBV7-9
TGTGCCTGGAGTCCATTTCTTGGGACAGATACTACTCCCCTCCACTTT,CAWSPFLGTDTTPLHF,TRBD1,NA,16,TRBJ1-6,TRBV30
TGCGCCAGCAGCCTGCGGGGACAGGACACTGAAGCTTTCTTT,CASSLRGQDTEAFF,TRBD1,few,14,TRBJ1-1,TRBV5-1
TGTGCCAGTAGACACGCCGGGACTAGCGCTGAGACCCAGTACTTC,CASRHAGTSAETQYF,TRBD2,once,15,TRBJ2-5,TRBV19
TGTGCCAGCTCAAAAACAGGGGGCAATTCACCCCTCCACTTT,CASSKTGGNSPLHF,TRBD1,NA,14,TRBJ1-6,TRBV19
TGTGCCAGCAGTGTATACGACAGGCGGCGCCAATTGTGGGAGCAGTACTTC,CASSVYDRRRQLWEQYF,NA,NA,17,TRBJ2-7,TRBV6-4
TGTGCCACTACGACAGGGTGGAATTCACCCCTCCACTTT,CATTTGWNSPLHF,TRBD1,NA,13,TRBJ1-6,TRBV6-5
TGTGCCAGCAGCCCCCGGACAGGATCTACTAACTATGGCTACACCTTC,CASSPRTGSTNYGYTF,TRBD1,NA,16,TRBJ1-2,TRBV27
TGTGCCAGCAGTGGGGCAGGGGACGGCAATCAGCCCCAGCATTTT,CASSGAGDGNQPQHF,NA,NA,15,TRBJ1-5,TRBV2
TGTGCCAGCAGTCCGACAGGTAACACCTTC,CASSPTGNTF,NA,NA,10,TRBJ1-2,TRBV2
TGTGCCAGCAGCCAAGAGGGTCGGGACGAGCAGTACTTC,CASSQEGRDEQYF,NA,NA,13,TRBJ2-7,TRBV3-1/TRBV3-2
TGCGCCAGCAGCTTGGACAGGGTCGATGGCTACACCTTC,CASSLDRVDGYTF,NA,NA,13,TRBJ1-2,TRBV5-1
TGTGCCAGCAGCCAAGGGGCAGGGGGCCATGAAAAACTGTTTTTT,CASSQGAGGHEKLFF,TRBD1,NA,15,TRBJ1-4,TRBV4-2
TGTGCCAGCAGCCTCTACTTGGTACACACCGGGGAGCTGTTTTTT,CASSLYLVHTGELFF,NA,NA,15,TRBJ2-2,TRBV5-8
TGTGCCAGCAGTGAAGGCGGCCCGGATCTCTATGGCTACACCTTC,CASSEGGPDLYGYTF,NA,once,15,TRBJ1-2,TRBV6-1